This TCR beta chain was documented in a study of cytomegalovirus exposure and HLA in healthy donors. Study outcomes and limitations: The listing of some 170 TCR beta chains classed them as cytomegalovirus-associated. CMV serostatus stood as the only immune exposure information on hand.

PCR amplification relied on 60 Vbeta primers (plus 13 Jbeta primers). Sequenced by immunoSEQ multiplex PCR; TCRdb stores in-frame clones only, minus some. The sample has roughly 130,000 clones; about 70% are singletons. The CDR3 has 13 amino acids. Per germline, CDR1 SNHLY and CDR2 FYNNEI. V was cut by 7 bases and J by 3 bases, with 13 bases left in between. About this clone itself: The antigen is unknown.

Sequencing was carried out using PBMCs. The chain links TRBV2 to TRBJ2-7, with a weak D call TRBD2 (6 bases). The sequence derives from an older woman in good health and CMV-seropositive. CDR3 region: CASKRRGSYEQYF. CDR3 bases: TGTGCCAGCAAGCGGAGGGGAAGCTACGAGCAGTACTTC.